This entry is about one T cell receptor beta chain. Naive CD8 isolation took CD45RO-negative cells positively selected for CCR7 and excluded terminally differentiated effector memory CD45RA+ cells. The genomic DNA of each subset was split evenly across several immunoSEQ plates. This table comes from immunoSEQ multiplex PCR, and its TCRdb copy is limited to in-frame clones, with some not included. Of about 610,000 clones listed, around 96% are singletons. Between the trimmed V and J ends, which lost 3 bases and 2 bases, there was a span of 10 bases. There are 15 residues in the CDR3. CDR1 and CDR2 from the germline V gene are SGHAT and FQNNGV. The data originate from a study of shared clonotypes between healthy human individuals. Study in general: The cohort had two women and a few men, ages 18 to 49. CD4 naive cells filled three plates per donor, CD4 memory three, CD8 naive two and CD8 memory one.

Sequences were obtained from naive CD8+ T cells sorted from blood. The chain is built from TRBV11-2 and TRBJ1-4, with D unclear. The TCR originated in a woman aged 25 to 39 in good health. CDR3 residues: CASSFLGATNEKLFF. CDR3 nucleotides: TGTGCCAGCAGCTTCCTAGGCGCTACTAATGAAAAACTGTTTTTT. Complete variable domain (other parts from reference TRBV11-2 and TRBJ1-4): EAGVAQSPRYKIIEKRQSVAFWCNPISGHATLYWYQQILGQGPKLLIQFQNNGVVDDSQLPKDRFSAERLKGVDSTLKIQPAKLEDSAVYLCASSFLGATNEKLFFGSGTQLSVL.